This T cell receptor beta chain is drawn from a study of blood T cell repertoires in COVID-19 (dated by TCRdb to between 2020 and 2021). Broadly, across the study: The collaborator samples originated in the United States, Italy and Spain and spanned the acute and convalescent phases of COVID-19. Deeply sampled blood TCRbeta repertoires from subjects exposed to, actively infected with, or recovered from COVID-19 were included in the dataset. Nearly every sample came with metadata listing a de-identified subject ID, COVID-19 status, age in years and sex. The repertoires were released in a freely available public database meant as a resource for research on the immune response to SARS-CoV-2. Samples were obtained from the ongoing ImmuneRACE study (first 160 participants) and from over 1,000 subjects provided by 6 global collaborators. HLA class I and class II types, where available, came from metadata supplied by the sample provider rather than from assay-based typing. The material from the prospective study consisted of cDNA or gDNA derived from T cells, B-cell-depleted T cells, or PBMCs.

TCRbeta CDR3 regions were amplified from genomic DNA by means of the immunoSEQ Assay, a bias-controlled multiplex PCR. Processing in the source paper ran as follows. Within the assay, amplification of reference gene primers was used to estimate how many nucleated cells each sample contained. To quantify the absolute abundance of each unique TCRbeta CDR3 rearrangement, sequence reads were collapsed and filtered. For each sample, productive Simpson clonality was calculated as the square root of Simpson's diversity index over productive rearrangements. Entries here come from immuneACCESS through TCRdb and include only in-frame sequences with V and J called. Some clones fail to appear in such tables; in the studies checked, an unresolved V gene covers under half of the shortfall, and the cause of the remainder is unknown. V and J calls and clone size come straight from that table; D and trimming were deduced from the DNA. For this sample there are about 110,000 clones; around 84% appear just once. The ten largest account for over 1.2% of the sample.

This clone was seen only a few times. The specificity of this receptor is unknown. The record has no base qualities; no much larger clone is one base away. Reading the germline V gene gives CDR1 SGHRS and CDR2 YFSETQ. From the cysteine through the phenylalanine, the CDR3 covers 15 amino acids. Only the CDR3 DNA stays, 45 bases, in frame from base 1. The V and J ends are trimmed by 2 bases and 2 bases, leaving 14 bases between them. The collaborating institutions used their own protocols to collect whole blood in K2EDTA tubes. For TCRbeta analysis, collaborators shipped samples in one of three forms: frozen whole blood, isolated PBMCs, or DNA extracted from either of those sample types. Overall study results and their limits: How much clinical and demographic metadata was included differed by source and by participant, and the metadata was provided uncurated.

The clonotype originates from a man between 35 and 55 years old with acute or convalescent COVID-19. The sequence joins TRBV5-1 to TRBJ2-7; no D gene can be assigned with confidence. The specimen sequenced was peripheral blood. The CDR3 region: CASSLIPGPAYEQYF. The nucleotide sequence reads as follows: TGCGCCAGCAGCTTAATCCCTGGCCCAGCCTACGAGCAGTACTTC.